This T cell receptor beta chain is from a study of blood T cell repertoires in COVID-19. For the study at large: Sites in the United States, Italy and Spain provided acute and convalescent COVID-19 samples. T cells, B-cell-depleted T cells, or PBMCs supplied cDNA or gDNA.

The CDR3 is 15 residues long. In the authors' methods: Cell counts per sample came from amplifying reference gene primers. Assay used: immunoSEQ multiplex PCR; TCRdb lists only in-frame clones, some missing. The D gene and trimming were derived from the DNA, and the V and J assignments and clone size from that table. This table holds approximately 58,000 clones, roughly 84% found once. The sample was peripheral blood. This chain uses TRBV21-1 with TRBJ2-5; the DNA was not used to check the table's D call, TRBD1. TRBV21-1 is a pseudogene segment. This TCR derives from a man in his forties with active COVID-19. The CDR3 spells CASSKVRTGKETQYF. The CDR3 bases are TGTGCCAGCAGCAAAGTAAGGACAGGGAAAGAGACCCAGTACTTC.